The rows below give T cell receptor beta chains drawn from one sample of a study of beta chain features in type 1 diabetes. Assay used: immunoSEQ multiplex PCR; TCRdb lists only in-frame clones, some missing. This sample has some 360,000 clones, with over 9% found just once. The sequenced sample consisted of central memory CD4+ T cells from blood. The receptor set was obtained from a man aged 30 to 45 with type 1 diabetes. Each CDR3 is given with its conserved first and last residue. D genes are given only for firm matches. Clone size is shown for a subset of rows, as once, few, many or a class of expanded clone.

.,TRBD2,TRBJ2-3,TRBV29-1,CSVDGLAGATQYF,TGCAGCGTCGACGGACTAGCGGGAGCTACGCAGTATTTT
few,TRBD2,TRBJ2-3,TRBV6-1,CASRTGLAVTDTQYF,TGTGCCAGCAGAACTGGACTAGCGGTCACAGATACGCAGTATTTT
few,TRBD1,TRBJ1-1,TRBV11-2,CASSLQGAGVTEAFF,TGTGCCAGCAGCCTACAGGGGGCGGGAGTCACTGAAGCTTTCTTT
many,TRBD1,TRBJ1-4,TRBV5-1,CACTGGGGQKLFF,TGCGCCTGCACAGGGGGCGGAGGACAAAAACTGTTTTTT
few,TRBD1,TRBJ1-1,TRBV7-2,CASSFLWDSEAFF,TGTGCCAGCAGCTTTCTCTGGGACAGTGAAGCTTTCTTT
many,.,TRBJ2-6,TRBV7-2,CASSPQGSGANVLTF,TGTGCCAGCAGCCCACAGGGCTCTGGGGCCAACGTCCTGACTTTC
.,.,TRBJ2-5,TRBV6-5,CASSYATGARETQYF,TGTGCCAGCAGTTACGCGACGGGAGCCAGAGAGACCCAGTACTTC
.,TRBD2,TRBJ2-5,TRBV7-9,CASSLGGTETQYF,TGTGCCAGCAGCCTGGGGGGGACGGAGACCCAGTACTTC
few,.,TRBJ1-4,TRBV7-2,CASSPARESTNEKLFF,TGTGCCAGCAGCCCAGCCCGGGAGTCAACTAATGAAAAACTGTTTTTT
.,TRBD1,TRBJ2-2,TRBV7-6,CASSPGRGQNSATGELFF,TGTGCCAGCAGTCCCGGCAGGGGGCAGAATTCGGCCACCGGGGAGCTGTTTTTT
.,TRBD1,TRBJ2-7,TRBV6-1,CASTTGVLYEQYF,TGTGCCAGCACAACAGGGGTACTCTACGAGCAGTACTTC
.,.,TRBJ1-1,TRBV19,CASTGMTTMNTEAFF,TGTGCCAGTACGGGAATGACGACTATGAACACTGAAGCTTTCTTT
.,.,TRBJ2-7,TRBV6-1,CASTRTSEPYEQYF,TGTGCCAGCACCAGGACATCCGAACCCTACGAGCAGTACTTC
.,.,TRBJ2-7,TRBV30,CAWIASGGSSEQYF,TGTGCCTGGATTGCCAGCGGAGGGTCCAGCGAGCAGTACTTC
few,.,TRBJ1-4,TRBV7-9,CASSPSGNRNEKLFF,TGTGCCAGCAGCCCTTCCGGGAACCGTAATGAAAAACTGTTTTTT
few,.,TRBJ1-3,TRBV9,CASSVITGARGNTIYF,TGTGCCAGCAGCGTCATCACAGGAGCTAGAGGAAACACCATATATTTT
.,TRBD2,TRBJ2-7,TRBV28,CASRTAGEYEQYF,TGTGCCAGCAGGACGGCGGGGGAATACGAGCAGTACTTC
.,.,TRBJ1-1,TRBV28,CASSPARVNTEAFF,TGTGCCAGCAGTCCCGCGCGGGTCAACACTGAAGCTTTCTTT
.,.,TRBJ2-6,TRBV14,CASTAASGANVLTF,TGTGCCAGCACAGCAGCCTCTGGGGCCAACGTCCTGACTTTC
many,TRBD1,TRBJ1-5,TRBV5-8,CASSLMRIGTGDNQPQHF,TGTGCCAGCAGCTTAATGAGAATCGGGACAGGGGACAATCAGCCCCAGCATTTT
.,.,TRBJ2-7,TRBV28,CASSSPTGGAYEQYF,TGTGCCAGCAGTTCCCCCACAGGGGGGGCCTACGAGCAGTACTTC
few,.,TRBJ2-6,TRBV9,CASSANVLTF,TGTGCCAGCAGTGCCAACGTCCTGACTTTC
many,TRBD1,TRBJ2-1,TRBV29-1,CSGGGFSYNEQFF,TGCAGCGGAGGGGGCTTCTCCTACAATGAGCAGTTCTTC
.,.,TRBJ2-5,TRBV7-6,CASSLGALQYF,TGTGCCAGCAGCCTGGGGGCATTGCAGTACTTC